A single T cell receptor beta chain is shown here with its context. At one of its ends the junction is not consistent with the germline gene, which may arise from a read error. The CDR3 consists of 17 residues. Germline loops: CDR1 MNHNY, CDR2 SVGAGI (reference sequence). This record comes from a study of blood T cells in healthy people across ages. A second PCR, run for about 7 to 11 cycles, used a sample-barcoded 5' primer plus a J-beta primer mix. Sequencing recovered at least 2.5 million CDR3-containing paired-end reads from each sample. TCRdb redid the calling of the 5' RACE reads with MiXCR, one entry per CDR3 protein. Here the sample spans about 1.7 million distinct CDR3 sequences, roughly 30% being singletons.

The clonotype was recovered from a woman aged 30 to 39 in good health. The specimen sequenced was blood. This chain links TRBV6-6 with TRBJ1-2; 11 nucleotides line up with TRBD1. The CDR3 region is CASSYADRGPGNYGHTF. The DNA of the CDR3 is TGTGCCAGCAGTTACGCGGACAGGGGGCCGGGTAACTATGGCCACACCTTC.